The rows below give T cell receptor beta chains drawn from one sample of a study of blood T cells in healthy people across ages. One entry per CDR3 protein results from TCRdb running MiXCR on the 5' RACE reads. In the table there are over a million distinct CDR3 sequences, around 42% of which are singletons. Input material: blood. The receptors stem from a woman younger than 30 in good health. CDR3s include the opening cysteine and the closing phenylalanine or tryptophan. A D gene is named only where the DNA matches it firmly. Size is omitted from some rows. Given values are once, few, many or a class for expanded clones.

V gene: TRBV25-1
clone size: -
D gene: TRBD2
J gene: TRBJ2-1
CDR3 protein: CASSDPGLAGVSRYNEQFF
CDR3 DNA: TGTGCCAGCAGTGATCCGGGACTAGCGGGAGTATCGCGATACAATGAGCAGTTCTTC

V gene: TRBV5-1
clone size: few
D gene: TRBD2
J gene: TRBJ2-1
CDR3 protein: CASSRSRTSGRGMDEQFF
CDR3 DNA: TGCGCCAGCAGCCGATCCCGGACTAGCGGGAGGGGTATGGATGAGCAGTTCTTC

V gene: TRBV5-1
clone size: few
D gene: TRBD2
J gene: TRBJ2-1
CDR3 protein: CASSLAPGTSTHNEQFF
CDR3 DNA: TGCGCCAGCAGCTTGGCCCCCGGGACTAGCACCCACAATGAGCAGTTCTTC

V gene: TRBV6-2/TRBV6-3
clone size: -
D gene: -
J gene: TRBJ2-5
CDR3 protein: CASQGGETQYF
CDR3 DNA: TGTGCCAGCCAGGGGGGAGAGACCCAGTACTTC

V gene: TRBV18
clone size: -
D gene: TRBD1
J gene: TRBJ2-7
CDR3 protein: CASSAPYRGESSYEQYF
CDR3 DNA: TGTGCCAGCTCAGCACCCTACAGGGGAGAAAGCTCCTACGAGCAGTACTTC

V gene: TRBV4-1
clone size: -
D gene: -
J gene: TRBJ1-1
CDR3 protein: CASSQDPRGPLEAFF
CDR3 DNA: TGCGCCAGCAGCCAAGATCCCCGGGGGCCCCTAGAAGCTTTCTTT

V gene: TRBV4-1
clone size: -
D gene: -
J gene: TRBJ2-7
CDR3 protein: CASSQEWSRNYEQYF
CDR3 DNA: TGCGCCAGCAGCCAAGAATGGTCGAGGAACTACGAGCAGTACTTC

V gene: TRBV5-1
clone size: -
D gene: TRBD1
J gene: TRBJ2-5
CDR3 protein: CASSSVADRGEETQYF
CDR3 DNA: TGCGCCAGCAGTTCCGTAGCCGACAGGGGCGAAGAGACCCAGTACTTC

V gene: TRBV6-1
clone size: few
D gene: -
J gene: TRBJ2-7
CDR3 protein: CASSATAGVVFYEQYF
CDR3 DNA: TGTGCCAGCAGTGCCACGGCAGGTGTGGTTTTCTACGAGCAGTACTTC

V gene: TRBV7-2
clone size: -
D gene: TRBD2
J gene: TRBJ2-1
CDR3 protein: CASSTYPTGGGYNEQFF
CDR3 DNA: TGTGCCAGCAGCACGTACCCCACGGGGGGAGGCTACAATGAGCAGTTCTTC

V gene: TRBV29-1
clone size: -
D gene: TRBD1
J gene: TRBJ1-1
CDR3 protein: CSVVGTGMNTEAFF
CDR3 DNA: TGCAGCGTTGTGGGGACAGGGATGAACACTGAAGCTTTCTTT

V gene: TRBV3-1
clone size: -
D gene: -
J gene: TRBJ1-5
CDR3 protein: CTITPGVFDQPQHF
CDR3 DNA: TGTACCATCACCCCCGGGGTTTTCGATCAGCCCCAGCATTTT

V gene: TRBV28
clone size: once
D gene: -
J gene: TRBJ1-6
CDR3 protein: CASTPGAANSPLHF
CDR3 DNA: TGTGCCAGCACCCCTGGAGCAGCTAATTCACCCCTCCACTTT

V gene: TRBV21-1
clone size: few
D gene: -
J gene: TRBJ1-2
CDR3 protein: CASSKGDRTVYGYTF
CDR3 DNA: TGTGCCAGCAGCAAAGGTGACAGGACAGTCTATGGCTACACCTTC

V gene: TRBV6-5
clone size: many
D gene: -
J gene: TRBJ1-2
CDR3 protein: CASTKSQGNYGYTF
CDR3 DNA: TGTGCCAGCACCAAATCACAGGGCAACTATGGCTACACCTTC

V gene: TRBV28
clone size: -
D gene: -
J gene: TRBJ2-4
CDR3 protein: CASSKRAGYGQYF
CDR3 DNA: TGTGCCAGCAGTAAGAGGGCGGGCTACGGGCAGTACTTC

V gene: TRBV2
clone size: -
D gene: TRBD1
J gene: TRBJ1-1
CDR3 protein: CASSRQGNEAFF
CDR3 DNA: TGTGCCAGCAGTCGACAGGGTAATGAAGCTTTCTTT

V gene: TRBV10-3
clone size: few
D gene: TRBD1
J gene: TRBJ2-5
CDR3 protein: CATYPGTGTGGQETQYF
CDR3 DNA: TGTGCCACCTACCCCGGGACAGGGACCGGAGGCCAAGAGACCCAGTACTTC

V gene: TRBV4-1
clone size: -
D gene: -
J gene: TRBJ2-7
CDR3 protein: CASNQDSAREQYF
CDR3 DNA: TGCGCCAGCAACCAAGATTCTGCGCGAGAGCAGTACTTC

V gene: TRBV3-1
clone size: once
D gene: TRBD1
J gene: TRBJ1-2
CDR3 protein: CTSSRTGEGGYTF
CDR3 DNA: TGTACCAGCAGCCGAACAGGGGAGGGTGGCTACACCTTC

V gene: TRBV5-1
clone size: few
D gene: -
J gene: TRBJ2-6
CDR3 protein: CASSRVADNSGANVLTF
CDR3 DNA: TGCGCCAGCAGTAGGGTAGCGGACAACTCTGGGGCCAACGTCCTGACTTTC

V gene: TRBV9
clone size: -
D gene: TRBD1
J gene: TRBJ2-3
CDR3 protein: CASSAGTGGFGDTQYF
CDR3 DNA: TGTGCCAGCAGCGCCGGGACAGGGGGATTTGGAGATACGCAGTATTTT

V gene: TRBV20-1
clone size: many
D gene: -
J gene: TRBJ1-2
CDR3 protein: CSATTSSNYGYTF
CDR3 DNA: TGCAGTGCTACCACATCTTCTAACTATGGCTACACCTTC

V gene: TRBV10-3
clone size: -
D gene: -
J gene: TRBJ2-7
CDR3 protein: CAISTGFYEQYF
CDR3 DNA: TGTGCCATCAGTACCGGGTTCTACGAGCAGTACTTC

V gene: TRBV12-3/TRBV12-4
clone size: -
D gene: -
J gene: TRBJ1-2
CDR3 protein: CASSSHQHPEGYTF
CDR3 DNA: TGTGCCAGCAGTTCACACCAACATCCCGAGGGCTACACCTTC

V gene: TRBV7-3
clone size: -
D gene: -
J gene: TRBJ2-7
CDR3 protein: CASSSQPGSEQYF
CDR3 DNA: TGTGCCAGCAGCTCCCAACCAGGGTCCGAGCAGTACTTC

V gene: TRBV20-1
clone size: few
D gene: TRBD1
J gene: TRBJ2-7
CDR3 protein: CSANPGQGAYEQYF
CDR3 DNA: TGCAGTGCTAATCCGGGACAGGGGGCTTACGAGCAGTACTTC

V gene: TRBV6-5
clone size: -
D gene: TRBD1
J gene: TRBJ1-1
CDR3 protein: CASSYSTGDWAMNTEAFF
CDR3 DNA: TGTGCCAGCAGTTACTCGACAGGGGATTGGGCGATGAACACTGAAGCTTTCTTT

V gene: TRBV27
clone size: few
D gene: -
J gene: TRBJ1-1
CDR3 protein: CASSQGKGTEAFF
CDR3 DNA: TGTGCCAGCAGTCAGGGGAAGGGAACTGAAGCTTTCTTT

V gene: TRBV29-1
clone size: few
D gene: TRBD2
J gene: TRBJ2-1
CDR3 protein: CSIDSGNFYNEQFF
CDR3 DNA: TGCAGTATCGATAGCGGGAACTTCTACAATGAGCAGTTCTTC

V gene: TRBV7-6
clone size: -
D gene: -
J gene: TRBJ1-2
CDR3 protein: CASSLPGAPRGYTF
CDR3 DNA: TGTGCCAGCAGCTTACCGGGGGCCCCTCGGGGCTACACCTTC

V gene: TRBV28
clone size: -
D gene: TRBD2
J gene: TRBJ2-7
CDR3 protein: CASSLPTSGGTSYEQYF
CDR3 DNA: TGTGCCAGCAGTTTACCGACTAGCGGGGGAACGAGCTACGAGCAGTACTTC

V gene: TRBV5-1
clone size: few
D gene: TRBD1
J gene: TRBJ1-2
CDR3 protein: CASRLGTGTGNYGYTF
CDR3 DNA: TGCGCCAGCAGATTGGGGACAGGGACTGGCAACTATGGCTACACCTTC

V gene: TRBV9
clone size: many
D gene: TRBD2
J gene: TRBJ2-3
CDR3 protein: CASSVPLAGGTDTQYF
CDR3 DNA: TGTGCCAGCAGCGTGCCACTAGCGGGGGGCACAGATACGCAGTATTTT

V gene: TRBV10-3
clone size: few
D gene: -
J gene: TRBJ2-7
CDR3 protein: CAISESGSKGKYF
CDR3 DNA: TGTGCCATCAGTGAGTCGGGCTCTAAGGGGAAGTACTTC

V gene: TRBV20-1
clone size: many
D gene: TRBD2
J gene: TRBJ2-3
CDR3 protein: CSARGLAGILTTDTQYF
CDR3 DNA: TGCAGTGCTAGAGGGCTAGCGGGGATACTAACCACAGATACGCAGTATTTT

V gene: TRBV28
clone size: -
D gene: -
J gene: TRBJ2-7
CDR3 protein: CASTRRAPYEQYF
CDR3 DNA: TGTGCCAGCACCCGGAGGGCCCCCTACGAGCAGTACTTC

V gene: TRBV5-1
clone size: few
D gene: -
J gene: TRBJ2-1
CDR3 protein: CASSLLAGRPPYNEQFF
CDR3 DNA: TGCGCCAGCAGCTTACTGGCGGGGCGCCCCCCCTACAATGAGCAGTTCTTC

V gene: TRBV14
clone size: few
D gene: -
J gene: TRBJ1-6
CDR3 protein: CASSQDRTALHF
CDR3 DNA: TGTGCCAGCAGCCAAGATAGGACAGCCCTCCACTTT

V gene: TRBV9
clone size: many
D gene: TRBD2
J gene: TRBJ2-3
CDR3 protein: CASSGASGRTDTQYF
CDR3 DNA: TGTGCCAGCAGCGGCGCTAGCGGTCGCACAGATACGCAGTATTTT

V gene: TRBV6-5
clone size: once
D gene: -
J gene: TRBJ2-4
CDR3 protein: CASSLGGPSSKNIQYF
CDR3 DNA: TGTGCCAGCAGTTTAGGGGGACCTAGCTCCAAAAACATTCAGTACTTC

V gene: TRBV27
clone size: few
D gene: TRBD2
J gene: TRBJ2-5
CDR3 protein: CASSLASLAGVSHNEQYF
CDR3 DNA: TGTGCCAGCAGTTTAGCCTCACTAGCGGGAGTATCACACAATGAGCAGTACTTC

V gene: TRBV2
clone size: few
D gene: TRBD2
J gene: TRBJ2-3
CDR3 protein: CASPSGGRDTQYF
CDR3 DNA: TGTGCCAGCCCTAGCGGGGGAAGAGATACGCAGTATTTT

V gene: TRBV2
clone size: -
D gene: TRBD1
J gene: TRBJ1-1
CDR3 protein: CASSSGTGGVNTEAFF
CDR3 DNA: TGTGCCAGCAGTTCCGGGACAGGGGGTGTGAACACTGAAGCTTTCTTT

V gene: TRBV25-1
clone size: -
D gene: -
J gene: TRBJ1-1
CDR3 protein: CASRGLGATVMEAFF
CDR3 DNA: TGTGCCAGCAGGGGTTTGGGGGCAACAGTAATGGAGGCTTTCTTT

V gene: TRBV20-1
clone size: -
D gene: TRBD2
J gene: TRBJ2-1
CDR3 protein: CSAPRFARGLAGEQFF
CDR3 DNA: TGCAGTGCCCCAAGATTTGCCAGAGGACTAGCGGGTGAGCAGTTCTTC

V gene: TRBV30
clone size: few
D gene: TRBD1
J gene: TRBJ2-1
CDR3 protein: CAWSAGTGGYNEQFF
CDR3 DNA: TGTGCCTGGAGTGCTGGGACAGGGGGCTACAATGAGCAGTTCTTC

V gene: TRBV20-1
clone size: -
D gene: -
J gene: TRBJ2-5
CDR3 protein: CSAGGGWYNEQYF
CDR3 DNA: TGCAGTGCTGGGGGGGGCTGGTACAATGAGCAGTACTTC

V gene: TRBV10-3
clone size: few
D gene: TRBD1
J gene: TRBJ2-5
CDR3 protein: CAISESGTGGKETQYF
CDR3 DNA: TGTGCCATCAGTGAGTCAGGGACAGGGGGTAAAGAGACCCAGTACTTC

V gene: TRBV4-1
clone size: few
D gene: -
J gene: TRBJ1-2
CDR3 protein: CASSQDGTSYGYTF
CDR3 DNA: TGCGCCAGCAGCCAAGACGGGACAAGCTATGGCTACACCTTC

V gene: TRBV15
clone size: -
D gene: -
J gene: TRBJ2-3
CDR3 protein: CATSSPSALDTQYF
CDR3 DNA: TGTGCCACCAGCAGCCCTAGCGCTCTAGATACGCAGTATTTT

V gene: TRBV20-1
clone size: many
D gene: -
J gene: TRBJ2-5
CDR3 protein: CSAREGVVGTQYF
CDR3 DNA: TGCAGTGCTAGAGAGGGCGTAGTTGGGACCCAGTACTTC

V gene: TRBV6-1
clone size: -
D gene: -
J gene: TRBJ2-3
CDR3 protein: CASTRGGAGTDTQYF
CDR3 DNA: TGTGCCAGCACGAGGGGGGGGGCTGGCACAGATACGCAGTATTTT

V gene: TRBV2
clone size: -
D gene: TRBD2
J gene: TRBJ2-3
CDR3 protein: CASKRLAGGGDTQYF
CDR3 DNA: TGTGCCAGCAAAAGACTAGCGGGGGGTGGAGATACGCAGTATTTT